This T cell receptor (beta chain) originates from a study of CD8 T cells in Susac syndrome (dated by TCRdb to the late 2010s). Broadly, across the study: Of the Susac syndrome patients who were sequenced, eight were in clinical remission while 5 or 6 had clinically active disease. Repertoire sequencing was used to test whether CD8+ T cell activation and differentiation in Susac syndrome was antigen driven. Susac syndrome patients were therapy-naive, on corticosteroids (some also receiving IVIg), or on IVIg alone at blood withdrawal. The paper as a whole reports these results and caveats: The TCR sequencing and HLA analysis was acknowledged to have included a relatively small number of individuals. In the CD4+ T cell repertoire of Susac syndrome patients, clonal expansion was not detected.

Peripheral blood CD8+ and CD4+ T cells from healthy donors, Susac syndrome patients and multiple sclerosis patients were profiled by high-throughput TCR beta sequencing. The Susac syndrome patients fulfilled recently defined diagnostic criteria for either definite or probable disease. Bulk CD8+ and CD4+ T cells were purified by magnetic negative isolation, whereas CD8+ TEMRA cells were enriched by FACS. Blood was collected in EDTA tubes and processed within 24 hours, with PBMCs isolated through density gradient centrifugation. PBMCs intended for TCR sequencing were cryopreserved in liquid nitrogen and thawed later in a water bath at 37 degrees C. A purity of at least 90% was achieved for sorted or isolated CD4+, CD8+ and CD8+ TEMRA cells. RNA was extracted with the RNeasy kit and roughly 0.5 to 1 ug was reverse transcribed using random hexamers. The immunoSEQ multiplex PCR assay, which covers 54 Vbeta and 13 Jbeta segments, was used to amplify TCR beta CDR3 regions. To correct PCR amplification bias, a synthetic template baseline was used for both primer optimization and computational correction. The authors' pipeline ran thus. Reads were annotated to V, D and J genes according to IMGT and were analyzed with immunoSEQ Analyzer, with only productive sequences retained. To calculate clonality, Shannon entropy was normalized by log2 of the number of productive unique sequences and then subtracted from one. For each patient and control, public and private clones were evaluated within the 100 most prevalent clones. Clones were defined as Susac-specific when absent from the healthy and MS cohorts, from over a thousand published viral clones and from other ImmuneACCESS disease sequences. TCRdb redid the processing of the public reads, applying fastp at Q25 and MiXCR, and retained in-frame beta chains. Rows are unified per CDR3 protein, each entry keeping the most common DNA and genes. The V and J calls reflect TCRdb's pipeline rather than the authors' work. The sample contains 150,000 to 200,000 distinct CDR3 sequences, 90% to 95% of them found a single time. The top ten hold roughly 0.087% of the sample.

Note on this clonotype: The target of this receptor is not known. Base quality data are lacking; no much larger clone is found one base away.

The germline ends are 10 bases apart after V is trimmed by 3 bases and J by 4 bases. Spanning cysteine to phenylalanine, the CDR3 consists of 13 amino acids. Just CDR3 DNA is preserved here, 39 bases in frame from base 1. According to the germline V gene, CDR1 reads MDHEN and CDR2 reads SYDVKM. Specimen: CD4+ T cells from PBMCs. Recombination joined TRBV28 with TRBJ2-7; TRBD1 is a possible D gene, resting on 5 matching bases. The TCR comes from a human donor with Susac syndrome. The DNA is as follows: TGTGCCAGCAGTTTGCAGGGTTGGTACGAGCAGTACTTC. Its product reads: CASSLQGWYEQYF.